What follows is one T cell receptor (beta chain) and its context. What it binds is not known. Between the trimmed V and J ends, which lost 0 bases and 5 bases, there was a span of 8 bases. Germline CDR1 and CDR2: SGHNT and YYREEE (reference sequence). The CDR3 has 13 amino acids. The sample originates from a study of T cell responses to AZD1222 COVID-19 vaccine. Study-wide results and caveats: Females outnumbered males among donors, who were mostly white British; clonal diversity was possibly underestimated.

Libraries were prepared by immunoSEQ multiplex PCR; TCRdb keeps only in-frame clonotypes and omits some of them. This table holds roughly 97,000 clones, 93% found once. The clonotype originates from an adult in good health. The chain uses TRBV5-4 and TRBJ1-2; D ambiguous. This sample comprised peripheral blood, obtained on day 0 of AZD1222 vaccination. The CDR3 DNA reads TGTGCCAGCAGCTTGGCCCAGAGTTATGGCTACACCTTC. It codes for CASSLAQSYGYTF.